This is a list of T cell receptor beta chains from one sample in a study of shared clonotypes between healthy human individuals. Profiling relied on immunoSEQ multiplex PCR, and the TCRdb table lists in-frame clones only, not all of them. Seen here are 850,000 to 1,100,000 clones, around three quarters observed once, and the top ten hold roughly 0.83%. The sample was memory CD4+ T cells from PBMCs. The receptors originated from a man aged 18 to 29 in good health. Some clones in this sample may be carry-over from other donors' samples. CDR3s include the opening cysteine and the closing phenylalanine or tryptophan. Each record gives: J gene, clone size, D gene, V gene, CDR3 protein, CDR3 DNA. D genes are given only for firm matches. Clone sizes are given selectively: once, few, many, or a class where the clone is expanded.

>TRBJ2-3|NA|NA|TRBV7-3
CASSSPGVTDTQYF
TGTGCCAGCAGCTCCCCCGGGGTGACAGATACGCAGTATTTT
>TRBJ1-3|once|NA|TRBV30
CAWSEHQGSGNTIYF
TGTGCCTGGAGTGAACACCAGGGCTCTGGAAACACCATATATTTT
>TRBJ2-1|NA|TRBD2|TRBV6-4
CASSDGASGKGNEQFF
TGTGCCAGCAGTGACGGGGCTAGCGGGAAAGGCAATGAGCAGTTCTTC
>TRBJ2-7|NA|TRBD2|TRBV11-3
CASSGPSGVYEQYF
TGTGCCAGCAGCGGGCCTAGCGGAGTATACGAGCAGTACTTC
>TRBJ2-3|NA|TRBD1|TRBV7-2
CASSPDRGSTDTQYF
TGTGCCAGCAGCCCTGACAGGGGAAGCACAGATACGCAGTATTTT
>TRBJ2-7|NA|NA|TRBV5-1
CASSLSPVSSYEQYF
TGCGCCAGCAGCTTGTCCCCAGTTAGCTCCTACGAGCAGTACTTC
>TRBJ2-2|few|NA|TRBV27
CASRGYANTGELFF
TGTGCCAGCAGGGGCTACGCGAACACCGGGGAGCTGTTTTTT
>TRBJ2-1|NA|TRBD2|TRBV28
CASRGGRVHNEQFF
TGTGCCAGCAGGGGGGGGAGGGTCCACAATGAGCAGTTCTTC
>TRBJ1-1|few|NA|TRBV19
CASRLKNTEAFF
TGTGCCAGTAGGCTAAAGAACACTGAAGCTTTCTTT
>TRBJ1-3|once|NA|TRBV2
CASRGQSSGNTIYF
TGTGCCAGCAGAGGACAGAGCTCTGGAAACACCATATATTTT
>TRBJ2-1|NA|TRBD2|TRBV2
CASSWPGQVAGLAGVGFF
TGTGCCAGCAGTTGGCCGGGTCAGGTCGCGGGGCTAGCGGGAGTCGGGTTCTTC
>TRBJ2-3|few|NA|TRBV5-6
CASSMPRGGTDTQYF
TGTGCCAGCAGCATGCCCAGGGGTGGCACAGATACGCAGTATTTT
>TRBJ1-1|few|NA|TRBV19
CATQNPAGTEAFF
TGTGCCACCCAAAACCCGGCGGGGACCGAAGCTTTCTTT
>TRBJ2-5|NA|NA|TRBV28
CASRETGLGETQYF
TGTGCCAGCAGGGAAACAGGGTTGGGGGAGACCCAGTACTTC
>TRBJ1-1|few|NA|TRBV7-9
CASSLIGLGTEAFF
TGTGCCAGCAGTCTGATCGGGTTAGGGACTGAAGCTTTCTTT
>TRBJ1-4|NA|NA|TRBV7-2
CASSLQGIQNTEKLFF
TGTGCCAGCTCCCTGCAGGGGATACAAAATACTGAAAAACTGTTTTTT
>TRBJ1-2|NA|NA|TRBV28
CASSFQGGLGGYTF
TGTGCCAGCAGTTTCCAGGGTGGATTAGGTGGCTACACCTTC
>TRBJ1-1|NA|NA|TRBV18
CASSRYAIRRLMNTEAFF
TGTGCCAGCTCGCGCTACGCCATCCGACGACTCATGAACACTGAAGCTTTCTTT
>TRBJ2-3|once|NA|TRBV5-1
CASSATIRSGTQYF
TGCGCCAGCAGCGCCACGATCAGGAGCGGTACGCAGTATTTT
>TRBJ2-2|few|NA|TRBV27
CASSWDGINTGELFF
TGTGCCAGCAGTTGGGACGGCATCAACACCGGGGAGCTGTTTTTT
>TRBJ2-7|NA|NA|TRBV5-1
CASSLGPDGEQYF
TGCGCCAGCAGCTTGGGGCCTGACGGCGAGCAGTACTTC
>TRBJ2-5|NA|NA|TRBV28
CASRHGGLYQETQYF
TGTGCCAGCAGACACGGCGGCCTGTACCAAGAGACCCAGTACTTC
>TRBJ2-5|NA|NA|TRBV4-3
CASSQGVFQETQYF
TGCGCCAGCAGCCAAGGTGTGTTTCAAGAGACCCAGTACTTC
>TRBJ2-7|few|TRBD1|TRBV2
CATGTDLTYEQYF
TGTGCCACGGGGACAGACCTCACCTACGAGCAGTACTTC
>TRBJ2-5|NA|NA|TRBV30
CAWRQDGEAQYF
TGTGCCTGGAGACAAGACGGGGAAGCCCAGTACTTC
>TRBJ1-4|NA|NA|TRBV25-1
CASSRIEKLFF
TGTGCCAGCAGTAGGATTGAAAAACTGTTTTTT
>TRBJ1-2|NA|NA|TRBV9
CASSVGSSGNYGYTF
TGTGCCAGCAGCGTAGGATCGAGCGGTAACTATGGCTACACCTTC
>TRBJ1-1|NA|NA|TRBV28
CASSFGGSTEAFF
TGTGCCAGCAGTTTCGGGGGAAGCACTGAAGCTTTCTTT
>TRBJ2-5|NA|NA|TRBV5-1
CASSTQYRYQGETQYF
TGCGCCAGCAGCACCCAGTACAGGTACCAAGGGGAGACCCAGTACTTC
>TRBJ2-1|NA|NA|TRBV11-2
CASIQARGNEQFF
TGTGCCAGCATCCAGGCGAGGGGCAATGAGCAGTTCTTC
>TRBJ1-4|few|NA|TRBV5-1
CASSREDEKLFF
TGCGCCAGCAGCCGGGAGGATGAAAAACTGTTTTTT
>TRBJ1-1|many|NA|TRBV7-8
CASSLVETEAFF
TGTGCCAGCAGCTTGGTTGAGACTGAAGCTTTCTTT
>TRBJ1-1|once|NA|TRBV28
CASRTIGYGLNTEAFF
TGTGCCAGCAGAACAATCGGTTACGGACTGAACACTGAAGCTTTCTTT
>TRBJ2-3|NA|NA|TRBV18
CASSPPVGDTQYF
TGTGCCAGCTCACCACCGGTAGGGGATACGCAGTATTTT
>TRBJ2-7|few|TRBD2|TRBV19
CASSMDGRAAYEQYF
TGTGCCAGTAGTATGGACGGGAGGGCCGCCTACGAGCAGTACTTC
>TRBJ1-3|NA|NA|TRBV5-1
CASSLSSGNTIYF
TGCGCCAGCAGCTTATCCTCTGGAAACACCATATATTTT
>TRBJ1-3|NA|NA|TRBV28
CASSRAQERGNTIYF
TGTGCCAGCAGTCGCGCGCAGGAGAGGGGAAACACCATATATTTT
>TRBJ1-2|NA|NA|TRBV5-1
CASSLDSPGYYGYTF
TGCGCCAGCAGCTTGGACAGCCCTGGGTACTATGGCTACACCTTC
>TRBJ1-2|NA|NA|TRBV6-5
CASSYSTPVGYGYTF
TGTGCCAGCAGTTACTCGACACCGGTGGGCTATGGCTACACCTTC
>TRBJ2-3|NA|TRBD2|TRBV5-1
CASSFGTSASTDTQYF
TGCGCCAGCAGCTTTGGTACTAGCGCCAGCACAGATACGCAGTATTTT
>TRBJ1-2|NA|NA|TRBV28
CASTGQTQSYGYTF
TGTGCCAGCACAGGACAGACTCAATCCTATGGCTACACCTTC
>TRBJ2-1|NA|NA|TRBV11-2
CASSPDGVSNEQFF
TGTGCCAGCAGCCCAGATGGGGTTTCCAATGAGCAGTTCTTC
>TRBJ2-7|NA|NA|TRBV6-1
CATSKTGAAAAEQYF
TGTGCCACCTCGAAGACTGGGGCAGCGGCGGCGGAGCAGTACTTC
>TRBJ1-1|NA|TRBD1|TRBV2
CASSKETGVNTEAFF
TGTGCCAGCAGTAAAGAGACAGGGGTGAACACTGAAGCTTTCTTT
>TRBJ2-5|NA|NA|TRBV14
CASSQPGFQETQYF
TGTGCCAGCAGCCAACCGGGATTCCAAGAGACCCAGTACTTC
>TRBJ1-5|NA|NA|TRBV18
CASSPPGQPQHF
TGTGCCAGCTCACCACCGGGACAGCCCCAGCATTTT
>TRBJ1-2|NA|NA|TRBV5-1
CASSPQENYGYTF
TGCGCCAGCAGCCCACAGGAAAACTATGGCTACACCTTC
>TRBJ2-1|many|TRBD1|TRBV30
CAWRSRGLASYNEQFF
TGTGCCTGGAGGAGCAGGGGGCTTGCCTCCTACAATGAGCAGTTCTTC
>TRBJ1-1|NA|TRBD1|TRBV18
CASSRDRDEWSPEAFF
TGTGCCAGCTCACGGGACAGGGATGAGTGGAGCCCTGAAGCTTTCTTT
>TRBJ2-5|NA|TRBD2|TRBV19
CASKRAGGPQETQYF
TGTGCCAGTAAAAGAGCGGGAGGGCCACAAGAGACCCAGTACTTC
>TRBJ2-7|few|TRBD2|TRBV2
CASRQTSGRYEQYF
TGTGCCAGCAGGCAGACTAGCGGACGCTACGAGCAGTACTTC
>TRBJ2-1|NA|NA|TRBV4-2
CASSQEVSGNEQFF
TGTGCCAGCAGCCAAGAGGTGAGCGGCAATGAGCAGTTCTTC
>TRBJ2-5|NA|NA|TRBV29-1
CSVDRGALGETQYF
TGCAGCGTTGACCGGGGGGCTTTGGGGGAGACCCAGTACTTC
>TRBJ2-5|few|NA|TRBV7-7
CASSTGVGETQYF
TGTGCCAGCAGCACGGGGGTGGGGGAGACCCAGTACTTC